The 27 T cell receptor beta chains in this list originate from one sample, sequenced in a study of CD8+CD57+ T cells in acquired aplastic anemia. It was patients with CD8+CD57+ cell expansion by flow cytometry who were chosen for sequencing. TCR beta VDJ and CDR3 profiles were obtained from a genomic DNA template. TCRdb re-analysed the reads in MiXCR, keeping a single row per CDR3 protein. The sample includes some 160,000 distinct CDR3 sequences, around 48% of them seen just once. The sample consisted of sorted CD4+, CD8+, or CD8+CD57+ T cells (not recorded which) from PBMCs. The receptors derive from a human donor with aplastic anemia.

This chain joins TRBV7-2 and TRBJ2-2, with D uncertain. This CDR3 spans 14 amino acids. V dropped 5 bases and J dropped 6 bases, with 13 bases sitting between them. From germline, CDR1 is SGHTA and CDR2 FQGNSA. CDR3 loop: CASSIGLSAGELFF. The CDR3 region has the DNA TGTGCCAGCAGCATCGGGCTCTCGGCCGGGGAGCTGTTTTTT.

This clonotype was detected many times. The gene calls are TRBV12-3 or TRBV12-4 and TRBJ2-1; D perhaps matches TRBD2 (5 bases). This CDR3 spans 15 amino acids. The V end lost 5 bases, the J end lost 0 bases, and 11 bases lay between the germline ends. The CDR3 is CASSPVGSSYNEQFF. As DNA, the CDR3 is TGTGCCAGCAGTCCCGTGGGGAGCTCCTACAATGAGCAGTTCTTC.

The chain has TRBV7-3 and TRBJ2-3; possible D gene TRBD2, 6 bases. V was shortened by 3 bases and J by 0 bases, with 13 bases between the two germline ends. This CDR3 is built from 16 residues. The germline gives CDR1 SGHTA, CDR2 FQGTGA. In DNA, the CDR3 is TGTGCCAGCAGCTTGGGTCGGGGGTATAGCACAGATACGCAGTATTTT. The encoded protein is CASSLGRGYSTDTQYF.

This clonotype was seen many times. The chain combines TRBV5-1 with TRBJ1-2; the match to TRBD1 covers 12 bases. This CDR3 has 16 residues. The germline V gene has CDR1 SGHRS and CDR2 YFSETQ. Trimming removed 4 bases from V and 4 bases from J; junction bases left unmatched: 8. The CDR3 protein is CASSPGQGAGGYGYTF. In DNA form, the CDR3 reads TGCGCCAGCAGCCCGGGACAGGGGGCAGGAGGCTATGGCTACACCTTC.

The V gene is TRBV29-1, the J gene TRBJ1-2; unclear D gene. CDR3 length equals 13 residues. V was cut by 4 bases and J by 8 bases, with 17 bases left in between. Germline-derived CDR1 and CDR2 are SQVTM and ANQGSEA. The CDR3 DNA follows: TGCAGCGTTGTCCAACCTCAGCTGGGCGGCTACACCTTC. Protein: CSVVQPQLGGYTF.

This rearrangement joins TRBV4-3 to TRBJ2-7; a weak D match, TRBD1 (6 bases). CDR1 and CDR2 from the germline V gene are LGHNA and YSLEER. The CDR3 runs 13 residues. V lost 1 base to trimming and J lost 2 bases, with 6 bases between them. In nucleotides, the CDR3 is TGCGCCAGCAGCCAAGCAGGGGCCTACGAGCAGTACTTC. It yields the protein CASSQAGAYEQYF.

This clonotype was seen at least ten times. CDR3 region: CSAGGQGALNRAFF. Written as DNA, the CDR3 is TGCAGTGCTGGTGGACAGGGCGCCTTGAATAGAGCTTTCTTT. The rearrangement links TRBV20-1 to TRBJ1-1; 8 positions agree with TRBD1. J gave up 10 bases and V 5 bases, and 15 bases lay outside the gene matches. CDR1 and CDR2 (germline): DFQATT, SNEGSKA (reference sequence). The CDR3 runs 14 residues.

This clonotype was seen ten or more times. DNA for the CDR3: TGCAGTGCTAGAGAATGGGGGGGTCCAAACACTGAAGCTTTCTTT. It yields the protein CSAREWGGPNTEAFF. This sequence joins TRBV20-1 and TRBJ1-1; possibly TRBD1 for D (5 bases). The CDR3 is 15 amino acids. The germline V and J ends were trimmed by 0 bases and 2 bases, with 13 bases remaining between them. Germline CDR1 reads DFQATT; CDR2 reads SNEGSKA (reference sequence).

As to this clonotype: Germline and junction disagree at one end, which may indicate a read error. The chain couples TRBV4-2 to TRBJ2-6; TRBD1 aligns across 12 bases. The germline gives CDR1 LGHNA, CDR2 YNFKEQ. The length of the CDR3 is 16 residues. The CDR3 DNA is TGTGCCAGCAGCCAAGCACCGGGACAGGGGGCCTACGTCCTGACTTTC. Translating gives CASSQAPGQGAYVLTF.

This clonotype has at least ten counts. The genes are TRBV6-1 and TRBJ2-1; no definite D call. Germline values: CDR1 MNHNS, CDR2 SASEGT. The CDR3 runs 13 residues. V lost 7 bases to trimming and J lost 4 bases, with 11 bases between them. The CDR3 bases are TGTGCCAGCACCTTGGACCTATACAATGAGCAGTTCTTC. Protein sequence: CASTLDLYNEQFF.

The chain recombines TRBV2 with TRBJ2-1, with 7 positions matching TRBD1. The CDR3 length is 12 residues. Germline values: CDR1 SNHLY, CDR2 FYNNEI. The ends lost 7 bases at V and 5 bases at J; junction bases unmatched: 2. The CDR3 DNA reads TGTGCCAGCACGGGACAGAACAATGAGCAGTTCTTC. Its translation: CASTGQNNEQFF.

This clonotype has at least ten counts. This chain links TRBV12-3 or TRBV12-4 with TRBJ1-2; 7 positions agree with TRBD1. V lost 5 bases and J lost 2; bases outside the gene matches: 8. The CDR3 spans 15 residues. CDR3 coding DNA: TGTGCCAGCAGTCCATTAATACAGGGGAACTATGGCTACACCTTC. Residues: CASSPLIQGNYGYTF.

The sample holds many counts of this clonotype. This chain connects TRBV12-3 or TRBV12-4 to TRBJ1-1, with 7 bases fitting TRBD1. The CDR3 is made up of 14 amino acids. Trimming at V came to 6 bases and at J to 2 bases, leaving 6 bases not matched to a gene. The CDR3 spells CASSRQGGNTEAFF. CDR3 nucleotide sequence: TGTGCCAGCAGCCGACAGGGCGGTAACACTGAAGCTTTCTTT.

The genes are TRBV11-2 and TRBJ2-7; the D gene is possibly TRBD1 (5 bases). Trimming removed 1 base from V and 2 bases from J, with 9 bases in between. This CDR3 comprises 14 residues. Germline CDR1 SGHAT, CDR2 FQNNGV. CDR3 sequence (DNA): TGTGCCAGCAGCTTAGCTATGACAGCCTACGAGCAGTACTTC. It translates to CASSLAMTAYEQYF.

The chain combines TRBV20-1 with TRBJ2-1; 11 bases match TRBD2. CDR3 length equals 15 residues. Germline loops: CDR1 DFQATT, CDR2 SNEGSKA (reference sequence). V lost 2 bases and J lost 2; bases outside the gene matches: 2. CDR3 amino acids: CSARTGLAAYNEQFF. In DNA, the CDR3 is TGCAGTGCTAGAACGGGACTAGCGGCCTACAATGAGCAGTTCTTC.

J is TRBJ2-1 and V is TRBV29-1; 8 nucleotides line up with TRBD1. This CDR3 comprises 16 residues. V trimming: 4 bases; J trimming: 9 bases; junction bases outside the gene matches: 17. CDR1 is SQVTM and CDR2 is ANQGSEA in the germline V gene. CDR3 in DNA: TGCAGCGTTGTCCCGCACCTCTCGGGACAGGACATTGAGCAGTTCTTC. Translating it yields CSVVPHLSGQDIEQFF.

This clonotype was seen at least ten times. The gene calls are TRBV5-1 and TRBJ2-7, with TRBD1 identical over 7 bases. The V segment lost 0 bases and the J segment 4 bases; nucleotides outside the gene matches: 7. The CDR3 has 15 residues. Germline CDR1 and CDR2: SGHRS and YFSETQ. CDR3 DNA: TGCGCCAGCAGCTTGGATGCCGGGACAGCTTACGAGCAGTACTTC. It encodes CASSLDAGTAYEQYF.

The genes are TRBV9 and TRBJ2-2; D is perhaps TRBD2 (6 bases). From germline, CDR1 is SGDLS and CDR2 YYNGEE. The CDR3 runs to 15 residues. Deletions cut 3 bases from V and 5 bases from J, with 14 bases between. CDR3 loop: CASSEGSAGTGELFF. CDR3 in DNA: TGTGCCAGCAGCGAGGGGTCGGCGGGGACCGGGGAGCTGTTTTTT.

V usage is TRBV5-5 and J usage is TRBJ1-5, with 9 bases identical to TRBD1. Per germline, CDR1 SGHKS and CDR2 YYEKEE (reference sequence). There are 15 residues in the CDR3. Trimming cost V 7 bases and J 6 bases; bases outside gene matches: 11. In DNA form, the CDR3 reads TGTGCCAGCGCCCGGGACAGGGAGGAGAGTCAGCCCCAGCATTTT. Translation: CASARDREESQPQHF. Supplemented by reference TRBV5-5 and TRBJ1-5, the full variable domain reads DAGVTQSPTHLIKTRGQQVTLRCSPISGHKSVSWYQQVLGQGPQFIFQYYEKEERGRGNFPDRFSARQFPNYSSELNVNALLLGDSALYLCASARDREESQPQHFGDGTRLSIL.

There are many counts of this clonotype. The V call is TRBV7-9, the J call TRBJ2-5; the D is unclear. V dropped 1 base and J dropped 7 bases, with 13 bases sitting between them. Germline V gives CDR1 SEHNR, CDR2 FQNEAQ (reference sequence). This CDR3 region has 14 residues. The CDR3 protein is CASSLDSSTGTQYF. The CDR3 DNA follows: TGTGCCAGCAGCTTAGATAGCAGCACGGGGACCCAGTACTTC.

This clonotype was counted a few times. The V gene is TRBV10-1, the J gene TRBJ2-5; maybe TRBD1 (6 bases). The germline V gene encodes CDR1 WNHNN and CDR2 SYGVQD (reference sequence). Trimming pared 3 bases from V and 1 base from J, leaving 12 bases between. The CDR3 has 15 amino acids. The CDR3 here is CASSDSLDSQETQYF. The DNA of the CDR3 is TGCGCCAGCAGTGATAGTCTGGACAGCCAAGAGACCCAGTACTTC.

The rearrangement links TRBV7-8 to TRBJ2-3; 10 nucleotides agree with TRBD2. Trimming cost V 2 bases and J 3 bases; bases outside gene matches: 5. The CDR3 length is 16 residues. Per germline, CDR1 SGHVS and CDR2 FQNEAQ. The CDR3 region has the DNA TGTGCCAGCAGCTTACTAGCGGGAGAAGGAACAGATACGCAGTATTTT. This gives the protein CASSLLAGEGTDTQYF.

This clonotype appeared once. This rearrangement joins TRBV7-9 to TRBJ1-1; D ambiguous. Trimming cost V 3 bases and J 4 bases, with 9 bases left between them. The CDR3 has 13 amino acids. Germline CDR1 is SEHNR and CDR2 is FQNEAQ (reference sequence). CDR3 in DNA: TGTGCCAGCAGCTTTATTGAAATCACTGAAGCTTTCTTT. This codes for CASSFIEITEAFF. Looking up the rest from reference TRBV7-9 and TRBJ1-1 gives the full variable domain: DTGVSQNPRHKITKRGQNVTFRCDPISEHNRLYWYRQTLGQGPEFLTYFQNEAQLEKSRLLSDRFSAERPKGSFSTLEIQRTEQGDSAMYLCASSFIEITEAFFGQGTRLTVV.

This clonotype came up many times. J is TRBJ1-2 and V is TRBV9; TRBD1 agrees at 7 bases. The V and J ends lost 6 bases and 7 bases, in that order; junction bases with no gene match: 9. The V gene's germline CDR1 is SGDLS and CDR2 YYNGEE. This CDR3 contains 13 residues. The DNA of the CDR3 is TGTGCCAGCAACCCCCCAGGGGGAGGTGGCTACACCTTC. Protein sequence: CASNPPGGGGYTF.

As to this clonotype: It is likely a read error, because the conserved phenylalanine at the end of the CDR3 is missing. V usage is TRBV20-1 and J usage is TRBJ1-1, with D unclear. This CDR3 contains 12 residues. The germline V gene encodes CDR1 DFQATT and CDR2 SNEGSKA (reference sequence). The ends were cut back, 3 bases at V and 1 base at J, with 6 bases in the middle. In DNA form, the CDR3 reads TGCAGTGCTAGGGCGGGGAACACTGAAGCTTTCCTT. This translates into CSARAGNTEAFL.

Ten or more counts support this clonotype. This chain connects TRBV7-6 to TRBJ2-3; 7 bases fit TRBD2. CDR3 size: 15 residues. Germline V gene sequence: CDR1 SGHVS, CDR2 FNYEAQ. V dropped 5 bases and J dropped 7; count of bases not matched to a gene: 12. The CDR3 coding sequence is TGTGCCAGCAGCAAGGACGGGGGGTCGTCGAATACGCAGTATTTT. Amino acid sequence: CASSKDGGSSNTQYF. The full variable domain, rest sourced from reference TRBV7-6 and TRBJ2-3, is GAGVSQSPRYKVTKRGQDVALRCDPISGHVSLYWYRQALGQGPEFLTYFNYEAQQDKSGLPNDRFSAERPEGSISTLTIQRTEQRDSAMYRCASSKDGGSSNTQYFGPGTRLTVL.

The chain links TRBV29-1 to TRBJ2-1; 12 bases are a match to TRBD2. Per germline, CDR1 SQVTM and CDR2 ANQGSEA. CDR3 size: 14 residues. V lost 1 base, J lost 9 bases, and 4 bases stayed unmatched. The CDR3 region has the DNA TGCAGCGTTGAAGGGACTAGCGGGATTGGTGAGCAGTTCTTC. Translation gives CSVEGTSGIGEQFF.